The 11 T cell receptor beta chains below were found in one sample sequenced in a study of blood T cell repertoires in COVID-19. Clones were sequenced by immunoSEQ multiplex PCR, and TCRdb holds only the in-frame ones, with some missing. The table lists approximately 270,000 clones, roughly 87% of them singletons. Sequencing was performed on peripheral blood. The source of these receptors is a man younger than 35 with active or convalescent COVID-19.

This clone turned up a few times. This chain links TRBV7-2 with TRBJ2-2; the match to TRBD1 covers 10 bases. The CDR3 contains 15 residues. The germline CDR1 and CDR2 sequences are SGHTA and FQGNSA. V lost 7 bases, J lost 4 bases, and 6 bases stayed unmatched. The CDR3 nucleotides are TGTGCCAGCACCCCGGGGACAGGGGCCACCGGGGAGCTGTTTTTT. Encoded protein: CASTPGTGATGELFF.

This chain connects TRBV27 to TRBJ2-1; 10 nucleotides match TRBD2. The CDR3 loop spans 16 amino acids. V trimming: 3 bases; J trimming: 8 bases; junction bases outside the gene matches: 10. CDR1 MNHEY and CDR2 SMNVEV come from the germline V gene (reference sequence). In DNA form, the CDR3 reads TGTGCCAGCAGTTTTCGGCTAGCGGGAGTCTCGGATGAGCAGTTCTTC. This codes for CASSFRLAGVSDEQFF.

This clone was detected once. The V gene is TRBV2, the J gene TRBJ1-4; D is possibly TRBD1 (6 bases). The V gene lost 4 bases and the J gene lost 8 bases, with 11 bases spanning the gap. Germline CDR1 is SNHLY and CDR2 is FYNNEI. This CDR3 spans 13 amino acids. As DNA, the CDR3 is TGTGCCAGCAGTGGGCCAGGGGACGAAAAACTGTTTTTT. This encodes CASSGPGDEKLFF.

J is TRBJ1-3 and V is TRBV9, with D unresolved. The CDR3 is 16 residues long. Germline V lookup: CDR1 SGDLS, CDR2 YYNGEE. The ends were cut back, 0 bases at V and 0 bases at J, with 10 bases in the middle. The CDR3 region is CASSVEKSSSGNTIYF. As DNA, the CDR3 is TGTGCCAGCAGCGTAGAAAAGAGTTCCTCTGGAAACACCATATATTTT.

The gene calls are TRBV6-5 and TRBJ2-2, with 8 bases lining up with TRBD2. CDR3 length equals 13 residues. CDR1 is MNHEY, CDR2 SVGAGI, per germline. V shed 8 bases and J 6 bases; nucleotides not matched to a gene: 5. Here the CDR3 reads CASGWTSPGELFF. CDR3 coding DNA: TGTGCCAGCGGGTGGACTAGCCCCGGGGAGCTGTTTTTT.

The CDR3 DNA is TGCGCCAGCAGCCCCAAGGGGGTCTATGGCTACACCTTC. Its translation: CASSPKGVYGYTF. This chain connects TRBV5-1 to TRBJ1-2; D perhaps matches TRBD1 (6 bases). The CDR3 spans 13 residues. Germline CDR1 is SGHRS and CDR2 is YFSETQ. V was shortened by 4 bases and J by 4 bases, with 11 bases between the two germline ends.

The chain combines TRBV2 with TRBJ2-1; TRBD2 matches 9 bases. V lost 0 bases, J lost 4 bases, and 4 bases stayed unmatched. The V gene's germline CDR1 is SNHLY and CDR2 FYNNEI. This CDR3 spans 16 amino acids. The CDR3 DNA reads as TGTGCCAGCAGTGAAGCGCTCAGCGGGGGGTACAATGAGCAGTTCTTC. Protein: CASSEALSGGYNEQFF.

This chain connects TRBV11-2 to TRBJ1-1, with D unclear. V was cut by 3 bases and J by 4 bases, with 9 bases left in between. CDR3 size: 13 residues. Germline CDR1 and CDR2: SGHAT and FQNNGV. The CDR3 here is CASSFWLLTEAFF. The CDR3 bases are TGTGCCAGCAGCTTTTGGTTACTCACTGAAGCTTTCTTT.

The chain is built from TRBV5-5 and TRBJ1-2; 8 nucleotides line up with TRBD1. With V trimmed by 4 bases and J by 5 bases, 10 bases remained unmatched. CDR1 and CDR2 (germline): SGHKS, YYEKEE (reference sequence). The CDR3 is 15 amino acids. The CDR3 spells CASSPGDRWGYGYTF. As DNA, the CDR3 is TGTGCCAGCAGCCCCGGGGACAGGTGGGGGTATGGCTACACCTTC.

The rearrangement uses TRBV7-9 and TRBJ2-5, with 16 bases matching TRBD2. Trimming at V came to 5 bases and at J to 5 bases, leaving 11 bases not matched to a gene. Germline V gene lookup returns CDR1 SEHNR and CDR2 FQNEAQ (reference sequence). The CDR3 is 18 amino acids. The CDR3 region has the DNA TGTGCCAGCAGCGGTACCGGGACTAGCGGGGGGGCGTCTGAGACCCAGTACTTC. It is translated as CASSGTGTSGGASETQYF. The full variable domain, with the rest looked up from reference TRBV7-9 and TRBJ2-5, is DTGVSQNPRHKITKRGQNVTFRCDPISEHNRLYWYRQTLGQGPEFLTYFQNEAQLEKSRLLSDRFSAERPKGSFSTLEIQRTEQGDSAMYLCASSGTGTSGGASETQYFGPGTRLLVL.

The chain combines TRBV4-1 with TRBJ2-7; 8 bases are shared with TRBD2. V lost 0 bases and J lost 2; bases outside the gene matches: 6. In germline, CDR1 is MGHRA, CDR2 YSYEKL. The CDR3 spans 16 residues. CDR3 loop: CASSQDKGLGPYEQYF. In DNA form, the CDR3 reads TGCGCCAGCAGCCAAGATAAGGGACTAGGGCCCTACGAGCAGTACTTC.